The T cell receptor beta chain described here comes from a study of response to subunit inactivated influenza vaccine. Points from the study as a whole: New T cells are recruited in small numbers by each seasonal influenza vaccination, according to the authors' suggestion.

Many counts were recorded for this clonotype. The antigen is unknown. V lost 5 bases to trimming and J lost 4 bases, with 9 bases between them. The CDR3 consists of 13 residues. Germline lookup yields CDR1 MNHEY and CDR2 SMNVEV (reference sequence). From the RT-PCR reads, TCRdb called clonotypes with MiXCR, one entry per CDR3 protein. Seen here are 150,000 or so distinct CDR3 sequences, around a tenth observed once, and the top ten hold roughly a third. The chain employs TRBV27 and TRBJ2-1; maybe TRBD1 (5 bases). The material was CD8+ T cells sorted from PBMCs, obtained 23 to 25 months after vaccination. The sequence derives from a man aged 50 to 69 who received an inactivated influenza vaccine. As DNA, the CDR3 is TGTGCCAGCAGTGCCACAGGATACAATGAGCAGTTCTTC. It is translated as CASSATGYNEQFF.